The TCR beta chain described here comes from a study of T cell responses to AZD1222 COVID-19 vaccine. Broader study findings: Sampled repertoires all dated from after the peak T cell response.

This clone was observed once. Its antigen remains unidentified. The assay was immunoSEQ multiplex PCR, and TCRdb's table has in-frame clones only and misses some. The table shows 150,000 to 200,000 clones, with about 92% occurring only once. Sequenced here: peripheral blood, sampled on day 0 of AZD1222 vaccination. The receptor was isolated from an adult in good health.

The CDR3 DNA follows: TGTGCCATCGGGACAGGGAACACCGGGGAGCTGTTTTTT. Its protein product is CAIGTGNTGELFF. V is TRBV12-3 or TRBV12-4 and J is TRBJ2-2, with 8 bases lining up with TRBD1. This CDR3 is built from 13 residues. V shed 10 bases and J 1 base; nucleotides not matched to a gene: 2.